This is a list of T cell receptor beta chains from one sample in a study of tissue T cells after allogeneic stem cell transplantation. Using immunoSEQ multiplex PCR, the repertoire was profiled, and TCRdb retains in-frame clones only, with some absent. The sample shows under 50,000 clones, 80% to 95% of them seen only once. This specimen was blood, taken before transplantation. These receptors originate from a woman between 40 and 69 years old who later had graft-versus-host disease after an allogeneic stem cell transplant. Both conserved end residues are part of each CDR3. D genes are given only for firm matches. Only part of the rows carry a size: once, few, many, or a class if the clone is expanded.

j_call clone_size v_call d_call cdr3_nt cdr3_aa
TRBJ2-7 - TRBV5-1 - TGCGCCAGCAGGAGGGGGAGATGGGAGAACGAGCAGTACTTC CASRRGRWENEQYF
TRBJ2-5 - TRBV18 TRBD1 TGTGCCAGCTCACCACGTCAGGGGGCGGGAGAGACCCAGTACTTC CASSPRQGAGETQYF
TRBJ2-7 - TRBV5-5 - TGTGCCAGCAGCCCTCGAGGCGGTACCTACGAGCAGTACTTC CASSPRGGTYEQYF
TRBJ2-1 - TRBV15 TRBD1 TGTGCCACCAATCGGGACAGTCCCTACAATGAGCAGTTCTTC CATNRDSPYNEQFF
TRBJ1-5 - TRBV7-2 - TGTGCCAGCAGCTTAGTCGGAGCTACAGTCAATCAGCCCCAGCATTTT CASSLVGATVNQPQHF
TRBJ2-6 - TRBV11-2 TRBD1 TGTGCCAGCAGCCAACCCAGGGGGAGCGGACCCTCTGGGGCCAACGTCCTGACTTTC CASSQPRGSGPSGANVLTF
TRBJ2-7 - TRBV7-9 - TGTGCCAGCAGCGCCCAGGACAGATCCTCCTACGAGCAGTACTTC CASSAQDRSSYEQYF
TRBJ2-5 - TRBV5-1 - TGCGCCAGCAGCTTGACAGTCCAAGAGACCCAGTACTTC CASSLTVQETQYF
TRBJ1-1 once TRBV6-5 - TGTGCCAGCAGCCTGGGACGGAACACTGAAGCTTTCTTT CASSLGRNTEAFF
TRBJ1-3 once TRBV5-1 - TGCGCCAGCAAGGGGGATAGCTCTGGAAACACCATATATTTT CASKGDSSGNTIYF
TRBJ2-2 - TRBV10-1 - TGCGCCAGCAGTGAGTCTTCACAATCGGTAGAGACCGGGGAGCTGTTTTTT CASSESSQSVETGELFF
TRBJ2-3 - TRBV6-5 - TGTGCCAGCAGTACCGGGCTCGGGGAGACAGATACGCAGTATTTT CASSTGLGETDTQYF
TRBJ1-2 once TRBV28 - TGTGCCAGCAGTTTACAGGGCCCTTATGGCTACACCTTC CASSLQGPYGYTF
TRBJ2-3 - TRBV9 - TGTGCCAGCAGCGTAGGGGTGGGAGGGCCGACAGGGACAGATACGCAGTATTTT CASSVGVGGPTGTDTQYF
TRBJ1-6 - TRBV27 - TGTGCCAGCACCCGAAATTTTAATTCACCCCTCCACTTT CASTRNFNSPLHF
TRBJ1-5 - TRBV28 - TGTGCCAGCAGGGACAGAAATCAGCCCCAGCATTTT CASRDRNQPQHF
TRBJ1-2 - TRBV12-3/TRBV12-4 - TGTGCCAGCAGCCGGGACACGGGCGGCTACACCTTC CASSRDTGGYTF
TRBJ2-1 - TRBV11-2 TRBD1 TGTGCCAGCAGCGGAGGGACAGGGAATCTCTACAATGAGCAGTTCTTC CASSGGTGNLYNEQFF
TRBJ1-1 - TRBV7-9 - TGTGCCAACGAGGGACGGGTGAACACTGAAGCTTTCTTT CANEGRVNTEAFF
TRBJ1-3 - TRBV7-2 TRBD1 TGTGCCAGCAGCTTAGAGGGGGCCAGCTCTGGAAACACCATATATTTT CASSLEGASSGNTIYF
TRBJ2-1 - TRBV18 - TGTGCCAGCTCACCTAACCGGGCCCCGAGCGGGAATGAGCAGTTCTTC CASSPNRAPSGNEQFF
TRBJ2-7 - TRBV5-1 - TGCGCCAGCAGCTTGGAAATTGGGGGCGCGAGCTCCTACGAGCAGTACTTC CASSLEIGGASSYEQYF
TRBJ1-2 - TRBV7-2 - TGTGCCAGCAGCTTAATTGTTCTTGGCTATGGCTACACCTTC CASSLIVLGYGYTF
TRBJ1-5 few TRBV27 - TGTGCCAGCAGTGACAATAGCAATCAGCCCCAGCATTTT CASSDNSNQPQHF
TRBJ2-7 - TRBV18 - TGTGCCAGCTCACCATACAGGGCTTCCTACGAGCAGTACTTC CASSPYRASYEQYF
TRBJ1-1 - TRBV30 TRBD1 TGTGCCTGGATCTACAGGGGGCGGTCCCCTGTAGCTTTCTTT CAWIYRGRSPVAFF
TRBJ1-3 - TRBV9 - TGTGCCAGCAGCCCCCGACATTTTGGAAACACCATATATTTT CASSPRHFGNTIYF
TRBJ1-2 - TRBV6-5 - TGTGCCAGCAGTTACGGGGTGGGGAATGGCTACACCTTC CASSYGVGNGYTF
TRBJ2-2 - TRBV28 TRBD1 TGTGCCAGCAGGCTTTACCCGGGACAGGGGACCGGGGAGCTGTTTTTT CASRLYPGQGTGELFF
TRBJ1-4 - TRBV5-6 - TGTGCCAGCAGCTTGCAGGGGTCGGGACTGTTTTTT CASSLQGSGLFF
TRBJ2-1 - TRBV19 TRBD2 TGTGCCAGTAGATCCGGACTAGCGGGATCCTACAATGAGCAGTTCTTC CASRSGLAGSYNEQFF
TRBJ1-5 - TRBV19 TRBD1 TGTGCCAGTAGGGCCACAGGGGTTCAGCCCCAGCATTTT CASRATGVQPQHF
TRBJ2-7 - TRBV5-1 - TGCGCCAGCAGCTTGCTGGGACGGATGGTTTCCTACGAGCAGTACTTC CASSLLGRMVSYEQYF
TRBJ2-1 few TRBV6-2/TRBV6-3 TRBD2 TGTGCCAGCAGTCGGCGAGGGACTAGCGGGTGGAATGAGCAGTTCTTC CASSRRGTSGWNEQFF
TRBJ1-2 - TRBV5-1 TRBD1 TGCGCCAGCAGCTTGGCCCCCCGTGGAGGGGGCCATGGCTACACCTTC CASSLAPRGGGHGYTF
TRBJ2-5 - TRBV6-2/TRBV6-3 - TGTGCCAGCAGTTTCGAGACCCAGTACTTC CASSFETQYF
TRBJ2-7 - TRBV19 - TGTGCCAGTAGTAGTGGGATATCCTACGAGCAGTACTTC CASSSGISYEQYF
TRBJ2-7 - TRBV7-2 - TGTGCCAGCAGCTCCGGGACTGGTACTGGGTCCTACGAGCAGTACTTC CASSSGTGTGSYEQYF
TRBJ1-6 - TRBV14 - TGTGCCAGCAGCTATGCAGGGGATTCACCCCTCCACTTT CASSYAGDSPLHF
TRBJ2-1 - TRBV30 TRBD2 TGTGCCTGGGTCCCACTAGCGGCCAATGAGCAGTTCTTC CAWVPLAANEQFF
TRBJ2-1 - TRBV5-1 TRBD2 TGCGCCAGCAGCTTGGCCGGGCCGGGTCTCGGGACTAGTCTTTCGATTCGGCAGTTCTTC CASSLAGPGLGTSLSIRQFF
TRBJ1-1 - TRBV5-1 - TGCGCCAGCAGCTTGGCCCTGGGGTCTCGAAGCACTGAAGCTTTCTTT CASSLALGSRSTEAFF
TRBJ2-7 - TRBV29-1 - TGCAGCGTTCTACAGTACTACGAGCAGTACTTC CSVLQYYEQYF
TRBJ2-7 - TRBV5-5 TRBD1 TGTGCCAGCAGACGACAGGGCGACGAGCAGTACTTC CASRRQGDEQYF
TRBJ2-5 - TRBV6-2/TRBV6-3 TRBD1 TGTGCCAGCAGTGGGACAGGGGAGCCTGTGGAGACCCAGTACTTC CASSGTGEPVETQYF
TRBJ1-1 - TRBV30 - TGTGCCTGGAGTATAGGGGCGAACACTGAAGCTTTCTTT CAWSIGANTEAFF
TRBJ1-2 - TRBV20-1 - TGCAGTGCGGATGTTGGCTACACCTTC CSADVGYTF
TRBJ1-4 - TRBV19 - TGTGCCAGTAGTGAGGGAAATAATGAAAAACTGTTTTTT CASSEGNNEKLFF
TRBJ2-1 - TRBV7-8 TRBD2 TGTGCCAGCAGCACCAGACTAGCGGGAGGGCACGTGGGGTCTCGGAATGAGCAGTTCTTC CASSTRLAGGHVGSRNEQFF
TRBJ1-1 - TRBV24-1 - TGTGCCACCAGTGAGGGCGGACAGAACACTGAAGCTTTCTTT CATSEGGQNTEAFF
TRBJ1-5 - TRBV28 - TGTGCCAGCAGTTTAAATGGGGGATTGGGCAAGCAGCCCCAGCATTTT CASSLNGGLGKQPQHF
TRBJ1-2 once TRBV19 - TGTGCCTCCGAGGGATATTATGGCTACACCTTC CASEGYYGYTF
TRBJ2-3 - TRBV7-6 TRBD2 TGTGCCAGCAGCTTAGAACCCGGGGGGGGTTCAGATACGCAGTATTTT CASSLEPGGGSDTQYF